Each of the 23 T cell receptor beta chains below was sequenced from the same sample in a study of T cell responses to AZD1222 COVID-19 vaccine (dated by TCRdb to 2020 to 2023). The library was prepared using the immunoSEQ multiplex PCR assay. Entries here come from immuneACCESS through TCRdb and include only in-frame sequences with V and J called. Some clones fail to appear in such tables; in the studies checked, an unresolved V gene covers under half of the shortfall, and the cause of the remainder is unknown. In this sample the table shows over 130,000 clones, over 75% of which occur a single time. 4% to 5% of the sample comes from the top ten. Read against the paper, the sample's time point label means: baseline before first vaccination. The source was peripheral blood, collected on day 0 of AZD1222 vaccination. These receptors were obtained from an adult in good health.

The rearrangement links TRBV27 to TRBJ2-4; 7 bases align to TRBD1. CDR1 and CDR2 from the germline V gene are MNHEY and SMNVEV (reference sequence). V gave up 5 bases and J gave up 3 bases; unmatched junction bases: 4. The CDR3 length is 14 residues. Here the CDR3 reads CASSPRDSKNIQYF. CDR3 nucleotides: TGTGCCAGCAGTCCAAGGGACAGCAAAAACATTCAGTACTTC.

The chain links TRBV6-6 to TRBJ1-4; no reliable D call. CDR1 MNHNY and CDR2 SVGAGI come from the germline V gene (reference sequence). The CDR3 is 14 amino acids. V was clipped by 2 bases and J by 9 bases, with 13 bases between them. The CDR3 loop reads CASSYLQPDKKLFF. In DNA form, the CDR3 reads TGTGCCAGCAGTTACCTCCAGCCAGACAAAAAACTGTTTTTT.

The chain combines TRBV12-5 with TRBJ2-1; no firm D call. This CDR3 comprises 14 residues. V was pared by 1 base and J by 8 bases, with 12 bases between. Germline V CDR1 and CDR2: LGHNT, FRNRAP. The CDR3: CASGLAPIVYEQFF. CDR3 nucleotides: TGTGCTAGTGGTTTGGCCCCCATAGTCTATGAGCAGTTCTTC.

The chain couples TRBV9 to TRBJ2-5, with no clear D. CDR1 is SGDLS and CDR2 is YYNGEE in the germline V gene. The CDR3 sequence is 14 residues long. Trimming shortened V by 4 bases and J by 5 bases, and 15 bases separated the two germline ends. The CDR3 nucleotides read TGTGCCAGCAGCCCAGTTCGGTTTGGGGAGACCCAGTACTTC. This codes for CASSPVRFGETQYF.

This sequence joins TRBV5-1 and TRBJ2-3; the D gene is possibly TRBD2 (5 bases). V lost 5 bases to trimming and J lost 4 bases, with 8 bases between them. The length of the CDR3 is 12 residues. The germline gives CDR1 SGHRS, CDR2 YFSETQ. In nucleotides, the CDR3 is TGCGCCAGCAGGGTTAGCGCAGATACGCAGTATTTT. Translation: CASRVSADTQYF.

The chain links TRBV7-8 to TRBJ2-3; 13 bases line up with TRBD2. Trimming took 5 bases from V and 4 from J; bases not matched to a gene: 6. Germline values: CDR1 SGHVS, CDR2 FQNEAQ. CDR3 length: 16 amino acids. The CDR3 DNA reads as TGTGCCAGCAGCGGAGGACTAGCGGGAGTTGCAGATACGCAGTATTTT. Its translation is CASSGGLAGVADTQYF.

This chain connects TRBV4-2 to TRBJ2-3; D may correspond to TRBD1 or TRBD2 (5 bases each). This CDR3 spans 16 amino acids. CDR1 and CDR2 from the germline V gene are LGHNA and YNFKEQ. V gave up 3 bases and J gave up 4 bases, with 17 bases separating them. CDR3 in amino acids: CASSQARDAGADTQYF. The CDR3 nucleotides read TGTGCCAGCAGCCAGGCCCGGGACGCCGGGGCAGATACGCAGTATTTT.

This clone was seen a few times. This chain uses TRBV11-2 with TRBJ2-5; D not certain. Trimming left V 0 bases short and J 2 bases short, with 1 base between. Per the germline V gene, CDR1 is SGHAT and CDR2 is FQNNGV. The CDR3 is 12 amino acids. The CDR3 DNA is TGTGCCAGCAGCTTAGAGCAAGAGACCCAGTACTTC. This sequence encodes CASSLEQETQYF.

This clone was counted once. The rearrangement joins TRBV6-5 to TRBJ1-1; D not certain. CDR1 is MNHEY, CDR2 SVGAGI, per germline. This CDR3 contains 13 residues. Trimming stripped 2 bases from V and 1 base from J, with 5 bases between. Here the CDR3 reads CASSYAPNTEAFF. Here the CDR3 DNA reads TGTGCCAGCAGTTACGCACCGAACACTGAAGCTTTCTTT.

This clone was detected only a few times. V is TRBV18 and J is TRBJ2-1; 9 bases match TRBD2. Per the germline V gene, CDR1 is KGHSH and CDR2 is LQKENI. Trimming cost V 3 bases and J 5 bases; bases outside gene matches: 5. CDR3 size: 15 residues. This chain's CDR3 is CASSPVAGGNNEQFF. CDR3 DNA: TGTGCCAGCTCACCCGTCGCGGGGGGGAACAATGAGCAGTTCTTC.

The J gene is TRBJ1-5, the V gene TRBV28; 7 bases map to TRBD1. The CDR3 is 16 residues long. With 4 bases clipped from V and 5 bases from J, the junction kept 11 bases outside the gene matches. Germline CDR1 is MDHEN and CDR2 is SYDVKM. The CDR3 nucleotides are TGTGCCAGCAGTTCTTGGATGAACAGGGGTGATCAGCCCCAGCATTTT. Amino acids: CASSSWMNRGDQPQHF.

This chain joins TRBV28 and TRBJ2-1, with 10 bases fitting TRBD2. CDR1 and CDR2 from the germline V gene are MDHEN and SYDVKM. This CDR3 comprises 17 residues. J was trimmed by 4 bases and V by 3 bases; bases with no gene match: 9. The CDR3 here is CASSFSGRPQYYNEQFF. The CDR3 DNA follows: TGTGCCAGCAGTTTTAGCGGGAGGCCCCAATATTACAATGAGCAGTTCTTC.

The chain joins TRBV28 to TRBJ2-7, with D perhaps assigned TRBD1 or TRBD2 (5 bases each). Per germline, CDR1 MDHEN and CDR2 SYDVKM. CDR3 length: 16 residues. V was trimmed by 4 bases and J by 4 bases, leaving 20 bases between them. For the CDR3, the DNA is TGTGCCAGCAGTTCCATAGTACGGGACCAAAGGTACGAGCAGTACTTC. It codes for CASSSIVRDQRYEQYF. Looking up the rest from reference TRBV28 and TRBJ2-7 gives the full variable domain: DVKVTQSSRYLVKRTGEKVFLECVQDMDHENMFWYRQDPGLGLRLIYFSYDVKMKEKGDIPEGYSVSREKKERFSLILESASTNQTSMYLCASSSIVRDQRYEQYFGPGTRLTVT.

This clone was recorded only once. This chain uses TRBV6-4 with TRBJ2-1; D is possibly TRBD2 (6 bases). This CDR3 contains 15 residues. V lost 0 bases and J 7 bases, leaving 13 bases between the germline ends. The germline gives CDR1 MRHNA, CDR2 SNTAGT. In DNA, the CDR3 is TGTGCCAGCAGTGACTCAGGCGGGACGGCGAATGAGCAGTTCTTC. This encodes CASSDSGGTANEQFF.

This clone appeared once. This sequence joins TRBV6-5 and TRBJ1-2, with TRBD1 identical over 7 bases. V was pared by 7 bases and J by 8 bases, with 13 bases of the junction left unmatched. The CDR3 length is 14 residues. Germline V gives CDR1 MNHEY, CDR2 SVGAGI. CDR3 in DNA: TGTGCCAGCACTGGGGGGACAGTTAACCGGGGCTACACCTTC. Translated: CASTGGTVNRGYTF.

The chain carries TRBV15 and TRBJ1-1, with 7 bases lining up with TRBD1. Germline CDR1 reads LNHNV; CDR2 reads YYDKDF (reference sequence). This CDR3 has 13 amino acids. After removal of 4 bases from V and 11 bases from J, the junction contained 10 bases not matched to a gene. CDR3 bases: TGTGCCACCAGCACAGAGCACAGGGGAGCGGCTTTCTTT. Translating gives CATSTEHRGAAFF.

In its sample, this clone was seen once. The genes are TRBV9 and TRBJ2-2, with no clear D. Germline V gene sequence: CDR1 SGDLS, CDR2 YYNGEE. This CDR3 is 13 amino acids long. The V and J ends lost 0 bases and 6 bases respectively, with 6 bases between them. The CDR3 here is CASSVGKPGELFF. In nucleotides, the CDR3 is TGTGCCAGCAGCGTAGGCAAACCCGGGGAGCTGTTTTTT.

This sequence joins TRBV5-6 and TRBJ1-2; maybe TRBD1 (5 bases). The CDR3 loop spans 19 amino acids. The V end was cut by 4 bases, the J end by 4 bases, with 29 bases between. Per germline, CDR1 SGHDT and CDR2 YYEEEE. CDR3 bases: TGTGCCAGCAGCCTTTTTATTGGGACCAGATCACTTCGGGGCTATGGCTACACCTTC. Protein: CASSLFIGTRSLRGYGYTF.

This clone appeared once. The gene calls are TRBV5-8 and TRBJ1-6; weak D call: TRBD1 (5 bases). V shed 5 bases and J shed 7 bases, with 19 bases lying between them. Germline assignment: CDR1 SGHTS and CDR2 YDEGEE. The length of the CDR3 is 16 residues. The DNA of the CDR3 is TGTGCCAGCAGGGAGAAGGGGCGACAGCTGAATTCACCCCTCCACTTT. Amino acid sequence: CASREKGRQLNSPLHF.

V usage is TRBV20-1 and J usage is TRBJ1-2; D call uncertain. CDR1 DFQATT and CDR2 SNEGSKA come from the germline V gene (reference sequence). This CDR3 comprises 14 residues. V gave up 3 bases and J gave up 8 bases, with 19 bases separating them. The CDR3 DNA sequence: TGCAGTGCTAGTCCCGTGGCACTGTCCTCGGGCTACACCTTC. Encoded protein: CSASPVALSSGYTF.

The V and J genes are TRBV25-1 and TRBJ1-3, with D possibly matching TRBD1 (5 bases). The ends were cut back, 7 bases at V and 2 bases at J, with 12 bases in the middle. The germline V gene has CDR1 MGHDK and CDR2 SYGVNS. The CDR3 consists of 14 residues. CDR3 in amino acids: CASNGAGAGNTIYF. CDR3 coding DNA: TGTGCCAGCAATGGGGCGGGGGCTGGAAACACCATATATTTT.

The gene calls are TRBV7-9 and TRBJ2-3; 7 bases are a match to TRBD2. After removal of 1 base from V and 0 bases from J, the junction contained 4 bases not matched to a gene. CDR3 length: 16 residues. Germline V CDR1 and CDR2: SEHNR, FQNEAQ (reference sequence). For the CDR3, the DNA is TGTGCCAGCAGCTTAGGTCGGGAGGCTAGCACAGATACGCAGTATTTT. The encoded protein is CASSLGREASTDTQYF. Full variable domain (missing parts from reference TRBV7-9 and TRBJ2-3): DTGVSQNPRHKITKRGQNVTFRCDPISEHNRLYWYRQTLGQGPEFLTYFQNEAQLEKSRLLSDRFSAERPKGSFSTLEIQRTEQGDSAMYLCASSLGREASTDTQYFGPGTRLTVL.

V and J are TRBV12-5 and TRBJ1-5; no clear D. Trimming removed 6 bases at V and 7 bases at J, with 7 bases between. Germline V CDR1 and CDR2: LGHNT, FRNRAP. The CDR3 is 11 residues long. The CDR3 DNA follows: TGTGCTAGTGGGCTGGGACAGCCCCAGCATTTT. Translation: CASGLGQPQHF.